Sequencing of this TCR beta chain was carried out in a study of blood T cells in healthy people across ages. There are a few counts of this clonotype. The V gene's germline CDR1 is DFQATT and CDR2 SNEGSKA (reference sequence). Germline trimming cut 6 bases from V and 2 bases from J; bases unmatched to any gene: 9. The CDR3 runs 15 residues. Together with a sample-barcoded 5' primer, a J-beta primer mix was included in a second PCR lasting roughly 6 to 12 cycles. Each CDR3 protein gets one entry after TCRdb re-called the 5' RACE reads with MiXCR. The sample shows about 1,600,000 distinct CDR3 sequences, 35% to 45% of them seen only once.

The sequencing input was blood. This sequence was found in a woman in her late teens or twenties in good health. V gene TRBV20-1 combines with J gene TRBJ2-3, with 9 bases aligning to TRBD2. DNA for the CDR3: TGCAGTGCGTTTGGTAGCGGGGGAACCACAGATACGCAGTATTTT. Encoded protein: CSAFGSGGTTDTQYF.